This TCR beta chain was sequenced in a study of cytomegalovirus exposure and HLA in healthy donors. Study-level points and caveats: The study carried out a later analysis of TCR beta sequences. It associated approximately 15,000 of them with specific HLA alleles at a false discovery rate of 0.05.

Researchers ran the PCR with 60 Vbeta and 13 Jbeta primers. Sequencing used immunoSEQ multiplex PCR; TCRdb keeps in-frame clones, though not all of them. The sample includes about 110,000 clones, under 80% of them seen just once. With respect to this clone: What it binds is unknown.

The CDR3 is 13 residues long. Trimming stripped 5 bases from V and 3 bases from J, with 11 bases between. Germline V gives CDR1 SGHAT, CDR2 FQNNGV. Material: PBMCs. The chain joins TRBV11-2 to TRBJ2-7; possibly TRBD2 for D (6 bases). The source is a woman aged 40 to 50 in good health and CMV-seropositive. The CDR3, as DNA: TGTGCCAGCAGCCCCGGAGGGTTCTACGAGCAGTACTTC. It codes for CASSPGGFYEQYF. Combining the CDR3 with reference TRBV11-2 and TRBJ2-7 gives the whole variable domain EAGVAQSPRYKIIEKRQSVAFWCNPISGHATLYWYQQILGQGPKLLIQFQNNGVVDDSQLPKDRFSAERLKGVDSTLKIQPAKLEDSAVYLCASSPGGFYEQYFGPGTRLTVT.